The 28 T cell receptor beta chains in this list originate from one sample, sequenced in a study of T cell responses to AZD1222 COVID-19 vaccine. The assay was immunoSEQ multiplex PCR, and TCRdb's table has in-frame clones only and misses some. Of 100,000 or so clones in the sample, approximately 84% were seen once. The sequencing used peripheral blood, collected on day 0 of AZD1222 vaccination. Receptors were obtained from an adult in good health.

Concerning this clone itself: The junction and the germline gene differ at one end; a read error may be behind it. The J gene is TRBJ1-1, the V gene TRBV3-1 (or the pseudogene TRBV3-2); D gene unclear. CDR3 length: 13 residues. From germline, CDR1 is LGHDT and CDR2 YNNKEL (reference sequence). The CDR3 here is CASSQPRDTEAFF. The CDR3 coding sequence is TGTGCCAGCAGCCAGCCCCGAGACACGGAAGCTTTCTTT.

The chain combines TRBV7-2 with TRBJ1-1; no reliable D call. Germline V lookup: CDR1 SGHTA, CDR2 FQGNSA. CDR3 size: 13 residues. Trimming cost V 2 bases and J 5 bases, with 9 bases left between them. The CDR3 DNA sequence: TGTGCCAGCAGCTTACGGGGAATTACTGAAGCTTTCTTT. This codes for CASSLRGITEAFF. Based on the CDR3 plus reference TRBV7-2 and TRBJ1-1, the full variable domain is GAGVSQSPSNKVTEKGKDVELRCDPISGHTALYWYRQSLGQGLEFLIYFQGNSAPDKSGLPSDRFSAERTGGSVSTLTIQRTQQEDSAVYLCASSLRGITEAFFGQGTRLTVV.

This clone qualifies as medium-sized. V gene TRBV12-3 or TRBV12-4 combines with J gene TRBJ2-1, with D possibly being TRBD1 (5 bases). This CDR3 has 12 residues. Trimming pared 6 bases from V and 8 bases from J, leaving 11 bases between. CDR3 protein: CASSPGFDEQFF. In nucleotides, the CDR3 is TGTGCCAGCAGCCCAGGGTTCGATGAGCAGTTCTTC.

V and J are TRBV7-8 and TRBJ1-2; 9 nucleotides align to TRBD1. The CDR3 sequence is 15 residues long. With V trimmed by 1 base and J by 5 bases, 5 bases remained unmatched. Germline CDR1 is SGHVS and CDR2 is FQNEAQ. CDR3 in amino acids: CASSLGTGDLYGYTF. Here the CDR3 DNA reads TGTGCCAGCAGCTTAGGGACAGGGGACCTATATGGCTACACCTTC.

The chain carries TRBV7-6 and TRBJ2-5; D is unresolved. Germline V gives CDR1 SGHVS, CDR2 FNYEAQ. V was cut by 0 bases and J by 2 bases, with 13 bases left in between. The CDR3 is 16 residues long. The CDR3 is CASSLASLSQQETQYF. In nucleotides, the CDR3 is TGTGCCAGCAGCTTAGCCTCACTGAGCCAGCAAGAGACCCAGTACTTC.

The chain has TRBV14 and TRBJ1-1; no firm D call. From germline, CDR1 is SGHDN and CDR2 FVKESK. CDR3 length: 12 amino acids. The V and J ends lost 8 bases and 1 base respectively, with 8 bases between them. CDR3 region: CASSSRNTEAFF. CDR3 sequence (DNA): TGTGCCAGCTCGTCTAGGAACACTGAAGCTTTCTTT.

The genes are TRBV9 and TRBJ1-3; 8 bases are a match to TRBD1. The CDR3 length is 16 residues. V shed 4 bases, J shed 0 bases, and the junction held 6 bases outside the gene matches. In germline, CDR1 is SGDLS, CDR2 YYNGEE. The CDR3 sequence: CASSFGQGRSGNTIYF. The CDR3 nucleotides are TGTGCCAGCAGCTTTGGACAGGGCCGCTCTGGAAACACCATATATTTT.

The rearrangement links TRBV3-1 (or the pseudogene TRBV3-2) to TRBJ2-2; 8 bases fit TRBD2. CDR1 is LGHDT and CDR2 is YNNKEL in the germline V gene (reference sequence). The V segment lost 7 bases and the J segment 4 bases; nucleotides outside the gene matches: 2. This CDR3 has 13 residues. CDR3 loop: CASIRGGTGELFF. DNA for the CDR3: TGTGCCAGCATCCGGGGGGGCACCGGGGAGCTGTTTTTT.

The rearrangement uses TRBV7-8 and TRBJ2-2; 14 bases are shared with TRBD2. After removal of 7 bases from V and 5 bases from J, the junction contained 9 bases not matched to a gene. Germline V gives CDR1 SGHVS, CDR2 FQNEAQ. The CDR3 runs 17 residues. The CDR3 loop is CASINTWTSGGTGELFF. The CDR3 nucleotides are TGTGCCAGCATCAATACATGGACTAGCGGGGGGACCGGGGAGCTGTTTTTT.

The V call is TRBV9, the J call TRBJ2-5; D is possibly TRBD2 (6 bases). Germline V gene data show CDR1 as SGDLS and CDR2 as YYNGEE. The CDR3 has 14 amino acids. V lost 0 bases and J 3 bases, leaving 9 bases between the germline ends. Written as DNA, the CDR3 is TGTGCCAGCAGCGTAGGTGGGAGGAAAGAGACCCAGTACTTC. As protein: CASSVGGRKETQYF.

This clone was seen a handful of times. The rearrangement uses TRBV7-8 and TRBJ1-1, with D tentatively TRBD1 (5 bases). The CDR3 loop spans 14 amino acids. CDR1 and CDR2 from the germline V gene are SGHVS and FQNEAQ. The V end was cut by 4 bases, the J end by 1 base, with 10 bases between. DNA for the CDR3: TGTGCCAGCAGCTACTCTGACAGGAACACTGAAGCTTTCTTT. Translated, it gives CASSYSDRNTEAFF. Based on the CDR3 plus reference TRBV7-8 and TRBJ1-1, the full variable domain is GAGVSQSPRYKVAKRGQDVALRCDPISGHVSLFWYQQALGQGPEFLTYFQNEAQLDKSGLPSDRFFAERPEGSVSTLKIQRTQQEDSAVYLCASSYSDRNTEAFFGQGTRLTVV.

The rearrangement links TRBV7-9 to TRBJ1-1, with TRBD1 identical over 8 bases. The ends lost 2 bases at V and 6 bases at J; junction bases unmatched: 2. This CDR3 is built from 13 residues. Germline CDR1 is SEHNR and CDR2 is FQNEAQ (reference sequence). The CDR3 is CASSLMTGAEAFF. In nucleotides, the CDR3 is TGTGCCAGCAGCTTAATGACAGGGGCTGAAGCTTTCTTT.

This chain uses TRBV7-2 with TRBJ1-6, with 7 positions matching TRBD1. Losses at the gene ends were 2 bases for V and 10 bases for J; bases not matched to a gene: 5. This CDR3 has 14 residues. Germline V gene lookup returns CDR1 SGHTA and CDR2 FQGNSA. The chain's CDR3 is CASSLQQGGSPLHF. The CDR3 DNA reads as TGTGCCAGCAGCTTACAGCAGGGGGGATCACCCCTCCACTTT.

The rearrangement joins TRBV6-6 to TRBJ1-3; possibly TRBD1 for D (6 bases). Trimming removed 0 bases from V and 6 bases from J, with 12 bases in between. Germline CDR1 reads MNHNY; CDR2 reads SVGAGI (reference sequence). The CDR3 totals 15 residues. CDR3 amino acids: CASSYSPGDTNTIYF. CDR3 nucleotide sequence: TGTGCCAGCAGTTACTCCCCAGGGGATACAAACACCATATATTTT.

This clone was seen only once. The J gene is TRBJ2-3, the V gene TRBV25-1, with a weak D call TRBD2 (5 bases). V lost 7 bases and J 4 bases, leaving 24 bases between the germline ends. Germline values: CDR1 MGHDK, CDR2 SYGVNS. This CDR3 is 17 amino acids long. CDR3 nucleotides: TGTGCCAGCAAACGCGGTATATCGGGGAGTAGGGCAGATACGCAGTATTTT. It translates to CASKRGISGSRADTQYF.

The chain couples TRBV3-1 (or the pseudogene TRBV3-2) to TRBJ2-7; D possibly corresponds to TRBD2 (6 bases). Germline V lookup: CDR1 LGHDT, CDR2 YNNKEL (reference sequence). CDR3 length: 16 amino acids. Trimming took off 0 bases at V and 6 bases at J, with 18 bases between the two ends. In nucleotides, the CDR3 is TGTGCCAGCAGCCAAGATCTGGGGGGTGGGAGTCGCGAGCAGTACTTC. Encoded protein: CASSQDLGGGSREQYF.

This sequence joins TRBV5-1 and TRBJ2-3, with 7 bases fitting TRBD1. Trimming took 4 bases from V and 4 from J; bases not matched to a gene: 6. The CDR3 totals 14 residues. Germline V CDR1 and CDR2: SGHRS, YFSETQ. CDR3 sequence: CASSKTGAADTQYF. The CDR3 DNA follows: TGCGCCAGCAGCAAAACAGGGGCGGCAGATACGCAGTATTTT.

This clone was seen a few times. The chain links TRBV7-2 to TRBJ1-2, with D unresolved. Germline V gives CDR1 SGHTA, CDR2 FQGNSA. This CDR3 spans 15 amino acids. V was clipped by 1 base and J by 3 bases, with 12 bases between them. The CDR3 DNA is TGTGCCAGCAGCTTAGACAGCTCCGACTACTATGGCTACACCTTC. As protein: CASSLDSSDYYGYTF.

This chain uses TRBV4-3 with TRBJ1-4; no definite D call. CDR1 and CDR2 from the germline V gene are LGHNA and YSLEER. The V end was cut by 5 bases, the J end by 8 bases, with 21 bases between. The CDR3 runs 16 residues. CDR3 nucleotides: TGCGCCAGCAGCGCCCAAAACAGCGGCGGTACCGAAAAACTGTTTTTT. This gives the protein CASSAQNSGGTEKLFF.

The V call is TRBV7-8, the J call TRBJ2-2, with D uncertain. From germline, CDR1 is SGHVS and CDR2 FQNEAQ. The CDR3 consists of 16 residues. Trimming shortened V by 1 base and J by 1 base, and 10 bases separated the two germline ends. CDR3 nucleotides: TGTGCCAGCAGCTTAGTCAACAGAGGGAACACCGGGGAGCTGTTTTTT. It yields the protein CASSLVNRGNTGELFF.

This clone was counted a few times. The rearrangement uses TRBV3-1 (or the pseudogene TRBV3-2) and TRBJ1-2, with D perhaps TRBD1 (5 bases). Trimming took off 0 bases at V and 8 bases at J, with 19 bases between the two ends. Germline assignment: CDR1 LGHDT and CDR2 YNNKEL (reference sequence). This CDR3 comprises 16 residues. The CDR3 region has the DNA TGTGCCAGCAGCCAAGAGTTGGACAAGGGGCTCTGGGGCTACACCTTC. Translation: CASSQELDKGLWGYTF.

The gene calls are TRBV5-6 and TRBJ1-1; TRBD1 agrees at 8 bases. The CDR3 is made up of 15 amino acids. J gave up 2 bases and V 4 bases, and 7 bases lay outside the gene matches. Germline values: CDR1 SGHDT, CDR2 YYEEEE. The CDR3 DNA is TGTGCCAGCAGCCAGATGGACAGGGCTAACACTGAAGCTTTCTTT. Its protein is CASSQMDRANTEAFF.

The rearrangement links TRBV18 to TRBJ1-2, with 10 bases matching TRBD1. CDR3 length: 13 residues. V trimming: 4 bases; J trimming: 6 bases; junction bases outside the gene matches: 2. Germline-derived CDR1 and CDR2 are KGHSH and LQKENI. This chain's CDR3 is CASSLGTGDGYTF. As DNA, the CDR3 is TGTGCCAGCTCACTTGGGACAGGGGATGGCTACACCTTC.

The chain has TRBV12-3 or TRBV12-4 and TRBJ2-1; no clear D. The CDR3 totals 13 residues. Trimming removed 0 bases at V and 4 bases at J, with 4 bases between. The CDR3 sequence is CASSLARYNEQFF. As DNA, the CDR3 is TGTGCCAGCAGTTTAGCAAGGTACAATGAGCAGTTCTTC.

The chain joins TRBV25-1 to TRBJ1-1; 9 bases line up with TRBD1. Germline CDR1 MGHDK, CDR2 SYGVNS. CDR3 length: 12 residues. J was trimmed by 5 bases and V by 6 bases; bases with no gene match: 1. The CDR3 DNA is TGTGCCAGCAGGGACAGGGGAACTGAAGCTTTCTTT. This sequence encodes CASRDRGTEAFF.

The chain links TRBV7-9 to TRBJ2-7, with 9 bases that match TRBD1. Trimming cost V 4 bases and J 9 bases; bases outside gene matches: 7. Germline V gene data show CDR1 as SEHNR and CDR2 as FQNEAQ (reference sequence). The CDR3 has 13 residues. The chain's CDR3 is CASSSGTGFGQYV. The CDR3 region has the DNA TGTGCCAGCAGCTCCGGGACAGGGTTTGGGCAGTACGTC.

The V call is TRBV28, the J call TRBJ1-5, with a weak D call TRBD1 (5 bases). V was shortened by 5 bases and J by 4 bases, with 18 bases between the two germline ends. CDR1 is MDHEN and CDR2 is SYDVKM in the germline V gene. The CDR3 totals 16 residues. The CDR3 protein is CASSPRGRGNNQPQHF. The CDR3 DNA reads as TGTGCCAGCAGTCCCCGGGGGAGGGGCAATAATCAGCCCCAGCATTTT.

Points on this clone: The junction shows a germline mismatch at one end, possibly a read error. This CDR3 is CASSLGPIRYLF. In DNA, the CDR3 is TGTGCCAGCAGTTTAGGGCCGATAAGGTACCTCTTC. This sequence joins TRBV27 and TRBJ2-4, with D unresolved. This CDR3 has 12 amino acids. Germline CDR1 and CDR2: MNHEY and SMNVEV (reference sequence).